This entry concerns a single T cell receptor beta chain. This specimen belongs to a study of T-cell reconstitution after alpha-beta-depleted transplantation in children. Library preparation (for TCRbeta) was performed with unique molecular identifiers. Each CDR3 protein gets one entry after TCRdb re-called the PCR reads with MiXCR. The sample holds some 640,000 distinct CDR3 sequences, around 17% seen once. The germline V gene has CDR1 SGHTA and CDR2 FQGNSA. Trimming cost V 0 bases and J 6 bases; bases outside gene matches: 3. This CDR3 contains 15 residues. The receptor's source is a human donor who donated a stem cell graft to a child with acute myeloid leukemia. The specimen comprised PBMCs from the stem cell graft donor, sampled from the stem cell graft. V gene TRBV7-2 combines with J gene TRBJ2-7; the match to TRBD1 covers 12 bases. The CDR3 DNA sequence: TGTGCCAGCAGCTTAGCGAGGGACAGGGGGCTCGAGCAGTACTTC. Protein sequence: CASSLARDRGLEQYF. The full variable domain, its missing parts supplied by reference TRBV7-2 and TRBJ2-7, is GAGVSQSPSNKVTEKGKDVELRCDPISGHTALYWYRQSLGQGLEFLIYFQGNSAPDKSGLPSDRFSAERTGGSVSTLTIQRTQQEDSAVYLCASSLARDRGLEQYFGPGTRLTVT.